This entry concerns a single T cell receptor beta chain. This entry belongs to a study of blood T cell repertoires in COVID-19. The data were produced by immunoSEQ multiplex PCR, yet TCRdb's version contains in-frame clones alone and is incomplete. The table lists approximately 100,000 clones, 65% to 85% of them singletons, with roughly 6.2% in the top ten. CDR1 is SGHRS, CDR2 YFSETQ, per germline. Trimming removed 1 base at V and 5 bases at J, with 12 bases between. The CDR3 runs 15 residues. The rearrangement links TRBV5-1 to TRBJ2-2; a weak D match, TRBD2 (6 bases). Sequencing input: peripheral blood. The receptor's source is a man aged 55 to 69 with acute or convalescent COVID-19. The CDR3 DNA reads TGCGCCAGCAGCTTGTTTGGGGGAGGTACCGGGGAGCTGTTTTTT. Translation gives CASSLFGGGTGELFF.